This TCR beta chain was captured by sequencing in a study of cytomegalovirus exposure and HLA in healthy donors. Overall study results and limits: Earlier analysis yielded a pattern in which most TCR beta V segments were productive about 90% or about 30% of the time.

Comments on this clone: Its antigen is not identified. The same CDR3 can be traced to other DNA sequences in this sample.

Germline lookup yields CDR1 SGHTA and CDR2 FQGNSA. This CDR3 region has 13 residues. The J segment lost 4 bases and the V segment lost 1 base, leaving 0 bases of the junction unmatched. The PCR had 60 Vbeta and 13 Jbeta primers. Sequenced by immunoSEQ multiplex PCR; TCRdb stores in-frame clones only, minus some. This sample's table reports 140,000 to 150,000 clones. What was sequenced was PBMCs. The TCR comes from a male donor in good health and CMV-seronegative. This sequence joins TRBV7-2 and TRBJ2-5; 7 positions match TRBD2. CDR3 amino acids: CASSLGGGETQYF. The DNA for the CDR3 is TGTGCCAGCAGCTTAGGGGGGGGAGAGACCCAGTACTTC.